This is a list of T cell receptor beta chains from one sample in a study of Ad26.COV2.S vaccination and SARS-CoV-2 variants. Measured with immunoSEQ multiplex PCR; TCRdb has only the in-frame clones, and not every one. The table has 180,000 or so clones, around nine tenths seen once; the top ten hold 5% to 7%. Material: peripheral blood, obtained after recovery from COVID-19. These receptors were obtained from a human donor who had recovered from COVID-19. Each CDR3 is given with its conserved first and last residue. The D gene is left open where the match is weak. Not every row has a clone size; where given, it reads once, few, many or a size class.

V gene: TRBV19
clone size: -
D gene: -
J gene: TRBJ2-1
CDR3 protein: CASSQGRVMGGPYNEQFF
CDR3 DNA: TGTGCCAGTAGTCAGGGGAGGGTCATGGGGGGGCCCTACAATGAGCAGTTCTTC

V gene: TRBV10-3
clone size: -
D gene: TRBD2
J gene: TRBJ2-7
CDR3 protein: CAISDPTGLFYYEQYF
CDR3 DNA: TGTGCCATCAGTGACCCGACGGGACTATTCTATTACGAGCAGTACTTC

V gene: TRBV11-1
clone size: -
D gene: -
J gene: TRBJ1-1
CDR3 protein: CASSPYRTRNTEAFF
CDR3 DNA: TGTGCCAGCAGCCCGTATCGGACAAGGAACACTGAAGCTTTCTTT

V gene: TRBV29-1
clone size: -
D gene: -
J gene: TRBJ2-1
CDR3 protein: CSVEDRADEQFF
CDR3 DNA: TGCAGCGTTGAAGATAGGGCGGATGAGCAGTTCTTC

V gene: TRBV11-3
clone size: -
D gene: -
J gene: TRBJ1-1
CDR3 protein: CASSASVGTEAFF
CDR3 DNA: TGTGCCAGCAGCGCCTCAGTAGGAACTGAAGCTTTCTTT

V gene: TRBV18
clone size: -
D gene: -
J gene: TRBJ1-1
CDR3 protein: CASSPNKGGAEAFF
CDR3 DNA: TGTGCCAGCTCACCAAACAAAGGAGGAGCTGAAGCTTTCTTT

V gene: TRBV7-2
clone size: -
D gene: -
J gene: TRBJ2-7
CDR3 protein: CASSPDTYEQYF
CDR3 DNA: TGTGCCAGCAGCCCCGACACCTACGAGCAGTACTTC

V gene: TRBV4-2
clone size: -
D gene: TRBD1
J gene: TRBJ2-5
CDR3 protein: CASSQETGGRETQYF
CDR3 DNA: TGTGCCAGCAGCCAAGAGACAGGGGGAAGGGAGACCCAGTACTTC

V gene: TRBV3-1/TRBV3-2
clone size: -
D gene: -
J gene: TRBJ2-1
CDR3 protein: CASSQDRRGEQFF
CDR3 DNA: TGTGCCAGCAGCCAAGATAGAAGGGGTGAGCAGTTCTTC

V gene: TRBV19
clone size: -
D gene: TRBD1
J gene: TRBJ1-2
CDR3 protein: CASSIKTLDRAIYGYTF
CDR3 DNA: TGTGCCAGTAGTATAAAAACCCTCGACAGGGCGATATATGGCTACACCTTC

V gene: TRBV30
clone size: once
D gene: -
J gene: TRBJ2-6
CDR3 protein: CAWKFVSGANVLTF
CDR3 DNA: TGTGCCTGGAAGTTTGTCTCTGGGGCCAACGTCCTGACTTTC

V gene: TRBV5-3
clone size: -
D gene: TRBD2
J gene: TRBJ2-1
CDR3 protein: CARSPLAGGRPNEQFF
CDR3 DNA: TGTGCCAGAAGCCCGCTAGCGGGAGGGCGACCGAATGAGCAGTTCTTC

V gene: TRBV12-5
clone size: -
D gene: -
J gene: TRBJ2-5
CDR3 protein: CASGLNPGEPQYF
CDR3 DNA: TGTGCTAGTGGTTTGAACCCCGGGGAGCCCCAGTACTTC

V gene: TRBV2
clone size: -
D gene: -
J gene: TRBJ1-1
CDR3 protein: CASSEDTEAFF
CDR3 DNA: TGTGCCAGCAGTGAGGACACTGAAGCTTTCTTT

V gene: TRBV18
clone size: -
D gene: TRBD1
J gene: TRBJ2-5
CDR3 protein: CASSPGQDRGTQYF
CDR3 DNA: TGTGCCAGCTCCCCAGGACAGGACCGGGGGACCCAGTACTTC

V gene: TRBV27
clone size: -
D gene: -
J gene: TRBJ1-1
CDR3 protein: CASSFSRGIATEAFF
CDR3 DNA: TGTGCCAGCAGTTTTTCCCGGGGGATTGCAACTGAAGCTTTCTTT

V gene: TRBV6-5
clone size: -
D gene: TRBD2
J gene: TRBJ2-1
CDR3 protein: CASSMGLWNEQFF
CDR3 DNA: TGTGCCAGCAGTATGGGACTATGGAATGAGCAGTTCTTC

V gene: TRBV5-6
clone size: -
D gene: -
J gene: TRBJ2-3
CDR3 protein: CASSFLAVRTDTQYF
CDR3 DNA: TGTGCCAGCAGCTTTTTAGCAGTCCGCACAGATACGCAGTATTTT

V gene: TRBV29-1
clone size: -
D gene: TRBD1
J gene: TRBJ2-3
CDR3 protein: CSATGQGASTDTQYF
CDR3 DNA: TGCAGCGCCACGGGACAGGGGGCTAGTACAGATACGCAGTATTTT

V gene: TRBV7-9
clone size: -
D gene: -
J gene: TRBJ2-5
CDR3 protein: CASSLGTVKETQYF
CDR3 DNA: TGTGCCAGCAGCTTAGGGACGGTGAAAGAGACCCAGTACTTC

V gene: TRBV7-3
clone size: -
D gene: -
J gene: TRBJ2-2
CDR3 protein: CASSPQDSANTGELFF
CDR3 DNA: TGTGCCAGCAGCCCTCAGGACAGCGCGAACACCGGGGAGCTGTTTTTT

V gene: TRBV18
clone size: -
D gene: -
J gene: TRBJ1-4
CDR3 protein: CASSPSRDEKLFF
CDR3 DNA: TGTGCCAGCTCCCCCAGCCGGGATGAAAAACTGTTTTTT

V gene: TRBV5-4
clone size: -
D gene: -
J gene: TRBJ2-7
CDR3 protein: CASSFTDLSEQYF
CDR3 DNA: TGTGCCAGCAGCTTTACCGACCTCTCCGAGCAGTACTTC

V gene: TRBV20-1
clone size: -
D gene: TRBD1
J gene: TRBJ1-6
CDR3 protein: CSASPRQGVLDSPLHF
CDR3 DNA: TGCAGTGCTAGTCCCCGACAGGGGGTATTGGATTCACCCCTCCACTTT

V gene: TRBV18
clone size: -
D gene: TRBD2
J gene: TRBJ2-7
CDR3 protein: CASSPVGIAGDYEQYF
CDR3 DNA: TGTGCCAGCTCACCGGTGGGAATAGCGGGAGACTACGAGCAGTACTTC

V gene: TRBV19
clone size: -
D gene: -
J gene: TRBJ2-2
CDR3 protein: CASKGGGGNTGELFF
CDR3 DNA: TGTGCCAGTAAAGGCGGGGGCGGGAACACCGGGGAGCTGTTTTTT

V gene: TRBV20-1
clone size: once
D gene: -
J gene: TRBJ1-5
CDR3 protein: CSASKWVEQPQHF
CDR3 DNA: TGCAGTGCTAGTAAGTGGGTAGAACAGCCCCAGCATTTT

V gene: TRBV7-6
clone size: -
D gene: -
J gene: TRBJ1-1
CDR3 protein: CASSLQGIEAFF
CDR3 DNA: TGTGCCAGCAGCTTACAGGGGATTGAAGCTTTCTTT

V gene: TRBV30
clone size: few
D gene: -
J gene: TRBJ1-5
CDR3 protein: CAWTSKQGRGNQPQHF
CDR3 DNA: TGTGCCTGGACTTCAAAACAGGGCCGGGGCAATCAGCCCCAGCATTTT

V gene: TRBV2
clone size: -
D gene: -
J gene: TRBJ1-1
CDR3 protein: CASSGYTSNTEAFF
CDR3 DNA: TGTGCCAGCAGTGGGTATACTTCGAACACTGAAGCTTTCTTT

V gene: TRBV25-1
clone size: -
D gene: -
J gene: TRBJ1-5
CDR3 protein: CASSQTGNQPQHF
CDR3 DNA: TGTGCCAGCAGTCAAACAGGGAACCAGCCCCAGCATTTT

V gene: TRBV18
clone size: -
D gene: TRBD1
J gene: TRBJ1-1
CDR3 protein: CASSPLQGERNTEAFF
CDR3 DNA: TGTGCCAGCTCACCGCTGCAGGGGGAAAGAAACACTGAAGCTTTCTTT

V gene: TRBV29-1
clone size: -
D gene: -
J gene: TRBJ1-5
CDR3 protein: CSVLQGPNQPQHF
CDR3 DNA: TGCAGCGTTCTACAGGGCCCTAATCAGCCCCAGCATTTT

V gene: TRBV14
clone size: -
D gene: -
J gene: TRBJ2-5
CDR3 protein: CASSQEILPQETQYF
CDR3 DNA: TGTGCCAGCAGCCAAGAAATACTTCCCCAAGAGACCCAGTACTTC

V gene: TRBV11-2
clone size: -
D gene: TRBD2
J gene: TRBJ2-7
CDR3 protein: CASSLALAGYEQYF
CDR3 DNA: TGTGCCAGCAGCTTAGCACTAGCGGGCTACGAGCAGTACTTC

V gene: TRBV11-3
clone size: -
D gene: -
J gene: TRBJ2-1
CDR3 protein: CASSSGTLLSSYNEQFF
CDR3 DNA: TGTGCCAGCAGCAGTGGGACACTTCTTAGCTCCTACAATGAGCAGTTCTTC

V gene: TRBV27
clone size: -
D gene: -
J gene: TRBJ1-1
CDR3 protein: CASAEARNTEAFF
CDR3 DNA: TGTGCCAGCGCAGAGGCCCGGAACACTGAAGCTTTCTTT

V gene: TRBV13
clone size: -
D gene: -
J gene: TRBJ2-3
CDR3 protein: CASSWLRDPSTDTQYF
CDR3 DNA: TGTGCCAGCAGCTGGCTCCGGGACCCAAGCACAGATACGCAGTATTTT

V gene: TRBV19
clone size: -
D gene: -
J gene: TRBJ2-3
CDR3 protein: CASSIAPNFYTDTQYF
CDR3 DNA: TGTGCCAGTAGTATCGCCCCAAACTTCTACACAGATACGCAGTATTTT

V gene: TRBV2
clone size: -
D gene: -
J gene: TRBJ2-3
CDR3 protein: CASRGTRADTQYF
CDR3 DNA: TGTGCCAGCAGGGGGACCCGCGCCGATACGCAGTATTTT

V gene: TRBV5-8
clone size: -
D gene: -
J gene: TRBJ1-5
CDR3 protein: CASSLVVDQPQHF
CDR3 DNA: TGTGCCAGCAGCTTGGTAGTTGATCAGCCCCAGCATTTT

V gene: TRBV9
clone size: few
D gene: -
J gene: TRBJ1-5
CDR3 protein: CASSVGAGGSNQPQHF
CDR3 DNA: TGTGCCAGCAGCGTAGGGGCCGGGGGGAGCAATCAGCCCCAGCATTTT

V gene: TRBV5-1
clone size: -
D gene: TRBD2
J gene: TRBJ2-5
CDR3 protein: CASSSGLAGGIQETQYF
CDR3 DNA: TGCGCCAGCAGCTCGGGACTAGCGGGAGGTATCCAAGAGACCCAGTACTTC

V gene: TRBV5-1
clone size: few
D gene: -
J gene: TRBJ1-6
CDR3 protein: CASSLPSNSPLHF
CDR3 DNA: TGCGCCAGCAGCTTGCCCTCTAATTCACCCCTCCACTTT

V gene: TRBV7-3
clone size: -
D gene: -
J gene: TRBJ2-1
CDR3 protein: CASSSRSGEQFF
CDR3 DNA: TGTGCCAGCAGCTCCCGGAGCGGTGAGCAGTTCTTC

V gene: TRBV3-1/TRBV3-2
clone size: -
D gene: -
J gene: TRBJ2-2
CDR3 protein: CASSQVDTGELFF
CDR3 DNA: TGCGCCAGCAGCCAAGTAGACACCGGGGAGCTGTTTTTT

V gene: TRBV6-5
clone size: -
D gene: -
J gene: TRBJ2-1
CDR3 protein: CASSHPNNEQFF
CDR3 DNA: TGTGCCAGCAGCCACCCCAACAATGAGCAGTTCTTC

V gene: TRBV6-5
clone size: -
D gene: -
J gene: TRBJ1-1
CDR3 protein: CASTGRGGTEAFF
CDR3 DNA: TGTGCCAGCACGGGGAGGGGAGGGACTGAAGCTTTCTTT

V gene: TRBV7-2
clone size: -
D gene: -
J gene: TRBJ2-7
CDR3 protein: CASSLEGAGYYEQYF
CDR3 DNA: TGTGCCAGCAGCTTAGAGGGCGCGGGATACTACGAGCAGTACTTC

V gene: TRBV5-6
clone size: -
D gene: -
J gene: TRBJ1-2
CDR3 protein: CASSLAGPYGYTF
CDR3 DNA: TGTGCCAGCAGCTTGGCAGGGCCCTATGGCTACACCTTC

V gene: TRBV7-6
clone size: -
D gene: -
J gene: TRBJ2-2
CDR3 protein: CASSLALLGTGELFF
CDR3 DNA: TGTGCCAGCAGCTTAGCCTTACTGGGGACCGGGGAGCTGTTTTTT

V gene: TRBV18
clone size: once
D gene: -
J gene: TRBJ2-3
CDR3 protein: CASSPAGTDTQYF
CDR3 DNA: TGTGCCAGCTCACCCGCAGGGACAGATACGCAGTATTTT

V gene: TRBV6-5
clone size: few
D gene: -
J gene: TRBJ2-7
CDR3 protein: CASRRSNKDEQYF
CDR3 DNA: TGTGCCAGCAGGAGGAGTAATAAGGACGAGCAGTACTTC

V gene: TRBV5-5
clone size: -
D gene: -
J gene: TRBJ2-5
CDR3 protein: CASRETDWQETQYF
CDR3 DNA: TGTGCCAGCAGAGAAACGGACTGGCAAGAGACCCAGTACTTC

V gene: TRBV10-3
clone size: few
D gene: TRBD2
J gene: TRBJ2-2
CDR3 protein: CATGTSGRDGELFF
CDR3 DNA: TGTGCCACCGGGACTAGCGGGAGAGACGGGGAGCTGTTTTTT

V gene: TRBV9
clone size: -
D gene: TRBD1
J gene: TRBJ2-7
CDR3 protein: CASSPGQGAPYEQYF
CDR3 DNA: TGTGCCAGCAGCCCGGGACAGGGGGCGCCCTACGAGCAGTACTTC

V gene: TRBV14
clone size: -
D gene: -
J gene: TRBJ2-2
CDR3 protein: CARLTQGALGTGELFF
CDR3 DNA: TGTGCCCGACTTACACAGGGCGCCTTGGGCACCGGGGAGCTGTTTTTT